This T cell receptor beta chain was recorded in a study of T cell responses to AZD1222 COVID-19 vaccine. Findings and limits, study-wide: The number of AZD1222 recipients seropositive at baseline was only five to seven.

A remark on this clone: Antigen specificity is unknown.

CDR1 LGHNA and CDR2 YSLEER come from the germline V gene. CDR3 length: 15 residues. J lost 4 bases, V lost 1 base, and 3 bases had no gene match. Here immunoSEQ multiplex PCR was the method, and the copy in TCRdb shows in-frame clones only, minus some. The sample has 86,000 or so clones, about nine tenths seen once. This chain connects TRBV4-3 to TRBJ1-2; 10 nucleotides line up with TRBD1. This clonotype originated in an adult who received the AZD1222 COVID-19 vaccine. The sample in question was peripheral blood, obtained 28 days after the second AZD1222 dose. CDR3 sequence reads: CASSQGTGGFYGYTF. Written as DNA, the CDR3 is TGCGCCAGCAGCCAAGGGACAGGGGGTTTCTATGGCTACACCTTC.